This T cell receptor (beta chain) was observed in a study of blood T cell repertoires in COVID-19. The table came from immunoSEQ multiplex PCR; TCRdb's copy has only in-frame clones and leaves some out. The sample records around 480,000 clones, about 91% being singletons. The sequenced material came from peripheral blood. The TCR sequence derives from a woman between 45 and 60 years old with COVID-19, enrolled during active disease.

CDR3 sequence reads: CASGGYSGNTIYF. CDR3 bases: TGTGCCAGCGGAGGATACTCTGGAAACACCATATATTTT. V and J are TRBV9 and TRBJ1-3; D not certain. Between the trimmed V and J ends, which lost 7 bases and 0 bases, there was a span of 8 bases. Per the germline V gene, CDR1 is SGDLS and CDR2 is YYNGEE. The CDR3 runs 13 residues.